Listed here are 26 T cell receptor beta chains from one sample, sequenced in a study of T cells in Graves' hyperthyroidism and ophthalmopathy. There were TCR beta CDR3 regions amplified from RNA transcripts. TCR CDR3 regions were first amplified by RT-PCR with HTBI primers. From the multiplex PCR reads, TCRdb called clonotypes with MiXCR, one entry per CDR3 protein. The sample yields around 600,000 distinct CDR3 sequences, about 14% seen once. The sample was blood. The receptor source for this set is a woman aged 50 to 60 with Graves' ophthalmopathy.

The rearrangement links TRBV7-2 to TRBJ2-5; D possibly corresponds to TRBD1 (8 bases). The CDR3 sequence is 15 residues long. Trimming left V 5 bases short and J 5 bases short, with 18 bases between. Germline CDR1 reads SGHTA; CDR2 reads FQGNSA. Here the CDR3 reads CASSHTGGAGETQYF. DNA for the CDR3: TGTGCCAGCAGCCACACAGGGGGAGCGGGGGAGACCCAGTACTTC.

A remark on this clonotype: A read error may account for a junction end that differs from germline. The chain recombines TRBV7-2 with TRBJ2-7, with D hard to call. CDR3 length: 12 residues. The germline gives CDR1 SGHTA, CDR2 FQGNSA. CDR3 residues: CASGFFKDEQYF. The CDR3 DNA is TGTGCCAGCGGCTTTTTTAAGGACGAGCAGTACTTC.

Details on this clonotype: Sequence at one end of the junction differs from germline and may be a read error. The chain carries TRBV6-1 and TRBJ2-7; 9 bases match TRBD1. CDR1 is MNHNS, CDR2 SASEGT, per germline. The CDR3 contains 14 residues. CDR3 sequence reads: CASSPDRGGYEQHF. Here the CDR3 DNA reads TGTGCCAGCAGTCCGGACAGGGGAGGCTACGAGCAGCACTTC.

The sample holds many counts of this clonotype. Written as DNA, the CDR3 is TGTGCCAGCAGCTTAGTTACAGGGAGCAATCAGCCCCAGCATTTT. It yields the protein CASSLVTGSNQPQHF. This rearrangement joins TRBV7-2 to TRBJ1-5, with a weak D call TRBD1 (6 bases). The CDR3 length is 15 residues. V was pared by 1 base and J by 1 base, with 8 bases between. Germline CDR1 and CDR2: SGHTA and FQGNSA.

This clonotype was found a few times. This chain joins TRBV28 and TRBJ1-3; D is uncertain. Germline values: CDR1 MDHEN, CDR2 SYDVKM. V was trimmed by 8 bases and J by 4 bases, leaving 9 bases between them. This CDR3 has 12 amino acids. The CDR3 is CASGKRGNTIYF. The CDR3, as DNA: TGTGCCAGCGGTAAAAGGGGAAACACCATATATTTT.

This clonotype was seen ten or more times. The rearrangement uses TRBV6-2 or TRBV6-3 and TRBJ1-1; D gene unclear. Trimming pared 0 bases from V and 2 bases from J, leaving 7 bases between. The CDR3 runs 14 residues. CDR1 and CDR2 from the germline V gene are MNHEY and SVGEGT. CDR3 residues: CASSYSLSNTEAFF. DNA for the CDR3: TGTGCCAGCAGTTACTCGTTAAGTAACACTGAAGCTTTCTTT.

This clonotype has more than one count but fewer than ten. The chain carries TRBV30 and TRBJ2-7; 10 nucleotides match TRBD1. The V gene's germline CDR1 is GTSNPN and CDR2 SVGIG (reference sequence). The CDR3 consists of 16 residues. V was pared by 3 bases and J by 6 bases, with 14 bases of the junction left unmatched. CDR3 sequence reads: CAWSIRTGTGDGEQYF. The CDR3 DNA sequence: TGTGCCTGGAGCATTCGAACCGGGACAGGGGACGGCGAGCAGTACTTC. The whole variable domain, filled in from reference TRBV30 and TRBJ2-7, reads SQTIHQWPATLVQPVGSPLSLECTVEGTSNPNLYWYRQAAGRGLQLLFYSVGIGQISSEVPQNLSASRPQDRQFILSSKKLLLSDSGFYLCAWSIRTGTGDGEQYFGPGTRLTVT.

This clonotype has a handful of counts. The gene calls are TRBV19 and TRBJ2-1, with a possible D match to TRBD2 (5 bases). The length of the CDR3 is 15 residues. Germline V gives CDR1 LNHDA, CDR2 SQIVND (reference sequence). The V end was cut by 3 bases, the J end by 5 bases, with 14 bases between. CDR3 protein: CASSIIASWDNEQFF. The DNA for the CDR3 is TGTGCCAGTAGTATTATTGCTAGCTGGGACAATGAGCAGTTCTTC. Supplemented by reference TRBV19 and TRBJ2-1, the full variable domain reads DGGITQSPKYLFRKEGQNVTLSCEQNLNHDAMYWYRQDPGQGLRLIYYSQIVNDFQKGDIAEGYSVSREKKESFPLTVTSAQKNPTAFYLCASSIIASWDNEQFFGPGTRLTVL.

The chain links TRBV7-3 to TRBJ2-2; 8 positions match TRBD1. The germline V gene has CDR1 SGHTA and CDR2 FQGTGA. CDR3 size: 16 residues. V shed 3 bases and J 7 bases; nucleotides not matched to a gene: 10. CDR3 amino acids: CASSLGWTGLNGELFF. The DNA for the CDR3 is TGTGCCAGCAGCTTGGGATGGACAGGGCTAAACGGGGAGCTGTTTTTT.

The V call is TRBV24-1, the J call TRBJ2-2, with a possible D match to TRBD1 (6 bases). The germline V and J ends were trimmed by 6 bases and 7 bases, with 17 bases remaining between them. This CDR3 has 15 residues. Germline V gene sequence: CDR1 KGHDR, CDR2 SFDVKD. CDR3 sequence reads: CATSPHDRLGGELFF. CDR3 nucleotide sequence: TGTGCCACCAGTCCCCACGACAGGCTCGGCGGGGAGCTGTTTTTT.

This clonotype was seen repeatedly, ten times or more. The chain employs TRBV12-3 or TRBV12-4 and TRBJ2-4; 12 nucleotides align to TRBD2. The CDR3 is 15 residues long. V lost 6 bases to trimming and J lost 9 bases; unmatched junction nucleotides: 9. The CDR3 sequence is CASRPGLAGRGIQYF. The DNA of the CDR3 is TGTGCCAGCAGGCCAGGACTAGCGGGAAGAGGCATTCAGTACTTC.

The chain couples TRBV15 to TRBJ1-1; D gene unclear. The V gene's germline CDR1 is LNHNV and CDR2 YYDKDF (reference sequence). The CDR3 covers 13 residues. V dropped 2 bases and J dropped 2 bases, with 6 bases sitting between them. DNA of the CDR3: TGTGCCACCAGCAGAATTAAAAACACTGAAGCTTTCTTT. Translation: CATSRIKNTEAFF.

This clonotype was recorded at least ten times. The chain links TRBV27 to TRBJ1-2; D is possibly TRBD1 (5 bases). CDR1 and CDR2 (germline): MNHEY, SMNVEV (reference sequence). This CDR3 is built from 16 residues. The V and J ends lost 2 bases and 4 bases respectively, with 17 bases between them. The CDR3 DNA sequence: TGTGCCAGCAGTTTACGTGGTGGCAGGGCGGGCTATGGCTACACCTTC. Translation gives CASSLRGGRAGYGYTF.

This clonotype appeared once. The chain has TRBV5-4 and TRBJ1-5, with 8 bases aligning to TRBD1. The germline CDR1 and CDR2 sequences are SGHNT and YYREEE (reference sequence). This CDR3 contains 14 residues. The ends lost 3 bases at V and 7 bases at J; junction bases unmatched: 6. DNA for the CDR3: TGTGCCAGCAGCTCGGGACAGGAGGGGCAGCCCCAGCATTTT. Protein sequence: CASSSGQEGQPQHF.

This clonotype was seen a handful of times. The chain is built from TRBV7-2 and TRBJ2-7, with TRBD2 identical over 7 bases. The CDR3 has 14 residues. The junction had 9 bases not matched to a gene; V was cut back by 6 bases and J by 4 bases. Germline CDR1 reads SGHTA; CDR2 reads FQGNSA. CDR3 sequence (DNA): TGTGCCAGCAGTGATCCGGGACTAAAGTACGAGCAGTACTTC. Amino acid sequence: CASSDPGLKYEQYF.

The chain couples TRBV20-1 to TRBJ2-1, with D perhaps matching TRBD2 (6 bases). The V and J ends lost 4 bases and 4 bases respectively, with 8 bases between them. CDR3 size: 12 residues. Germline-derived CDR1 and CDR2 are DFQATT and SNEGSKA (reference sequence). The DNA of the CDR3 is TGCAGTGCTATCGGGGGATACAATGAGCAGTTCTTC. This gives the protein CSAIGGYNEQFF.

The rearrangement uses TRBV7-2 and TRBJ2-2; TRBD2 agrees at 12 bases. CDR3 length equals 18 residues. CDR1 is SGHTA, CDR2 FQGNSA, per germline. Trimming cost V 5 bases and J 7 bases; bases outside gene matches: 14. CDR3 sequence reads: CASSRLTSGRFRSGELFF. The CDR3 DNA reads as TGTGCCAGCAGCCGCCTGACTAGCGGGAGATTTAGGAGCGGGGAGCTGTTTTTT. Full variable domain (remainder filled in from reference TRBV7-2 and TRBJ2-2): GAGVSQSPSNKVTEKGKDVELRCDPISGHTALYWYRQSLGQGLEFLIYFQGNSAPDKSGLPSDRFSAERTGGSVSTLTIQRTQQEDSAVYLCASSRLTSGRFRSGELFFGEGSRLTVL.

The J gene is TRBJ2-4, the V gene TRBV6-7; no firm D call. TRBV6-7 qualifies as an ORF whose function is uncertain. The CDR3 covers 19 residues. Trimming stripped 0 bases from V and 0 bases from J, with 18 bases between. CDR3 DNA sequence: TGTGCCAGCAGTTACTCCTTTCTCCACCCGGCCGTAGCCAAAAACATTCAGTACTTC. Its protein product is CASSYSFLHPAVAKNIQYF.

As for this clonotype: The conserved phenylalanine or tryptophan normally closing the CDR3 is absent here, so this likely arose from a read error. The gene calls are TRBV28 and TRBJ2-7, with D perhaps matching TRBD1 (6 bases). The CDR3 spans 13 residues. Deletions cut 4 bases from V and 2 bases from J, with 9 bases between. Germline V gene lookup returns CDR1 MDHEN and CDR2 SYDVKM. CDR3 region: CASSSGQTYEQYL. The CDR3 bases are TGTGCCAGCAGTTCAGGACAGACCTACGAGCAGTACCTC.

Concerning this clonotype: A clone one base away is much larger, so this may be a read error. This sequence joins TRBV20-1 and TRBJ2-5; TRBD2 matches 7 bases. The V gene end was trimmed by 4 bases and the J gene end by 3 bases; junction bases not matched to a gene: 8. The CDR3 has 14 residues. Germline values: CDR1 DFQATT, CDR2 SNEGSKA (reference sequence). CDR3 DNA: TGCAGTGCTACCCGGACTAGTACTAAAGAGACCCAGTACTTC. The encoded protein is CSATRTSTKETQYF.

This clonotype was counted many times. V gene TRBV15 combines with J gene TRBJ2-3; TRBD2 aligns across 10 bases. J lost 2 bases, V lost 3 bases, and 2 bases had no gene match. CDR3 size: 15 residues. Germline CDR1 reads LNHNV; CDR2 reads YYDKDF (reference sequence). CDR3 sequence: CATSSLAGDTDTQYF. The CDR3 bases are TGTGCCACCAGCAGTCTAGCGGGAGACACAGATACGCAGTATTTT.

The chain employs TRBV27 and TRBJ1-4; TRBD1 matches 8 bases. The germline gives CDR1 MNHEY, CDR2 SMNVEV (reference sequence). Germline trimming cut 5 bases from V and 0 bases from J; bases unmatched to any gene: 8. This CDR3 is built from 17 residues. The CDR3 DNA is TGTGCCAGCAGTCCAGGACAGGGAGTTGCAACTAATGAAAAACTGTTTTTT. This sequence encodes CASSPGQGVATNEKLFF. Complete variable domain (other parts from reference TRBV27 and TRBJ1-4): EAQVTQNPRYLITVTGKKLTVTCSQNMNHEYMSWYRQDPGLGLRQIYYSMNVEVTDKGDVPEGYKVSRKEKRNFPLILESPSPNQTSLYFCASSPGQGVATNEKLFFGSGTQLSVL.

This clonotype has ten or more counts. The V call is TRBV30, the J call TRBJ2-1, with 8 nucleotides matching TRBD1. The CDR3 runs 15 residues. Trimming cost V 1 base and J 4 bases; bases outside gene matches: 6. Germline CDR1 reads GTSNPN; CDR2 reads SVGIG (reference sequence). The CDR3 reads CAWSGQGAQYNEQFF. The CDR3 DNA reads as TGTGCCTGGAGTGGGCAGGGGGCGCAGTACAATGAGCAGTTCTTC.

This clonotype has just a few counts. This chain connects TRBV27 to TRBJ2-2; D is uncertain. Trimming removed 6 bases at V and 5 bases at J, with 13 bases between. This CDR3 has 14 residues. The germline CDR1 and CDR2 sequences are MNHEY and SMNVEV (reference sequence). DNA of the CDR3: TGTGCCAGCAGCCTGGACCGGTTAACCGGGGAGCTGTTTTTT. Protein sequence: CASSLDRLTGELFF.

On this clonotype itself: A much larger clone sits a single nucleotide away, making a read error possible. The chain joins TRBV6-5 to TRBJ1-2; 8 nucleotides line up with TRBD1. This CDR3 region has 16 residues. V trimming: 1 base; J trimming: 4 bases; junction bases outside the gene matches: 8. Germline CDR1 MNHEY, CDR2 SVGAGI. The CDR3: CASSYLDRVVAYGYTF. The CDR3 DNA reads TGTGCCAGCAGTTACTTGGACAGGGTAGTTGCCTATGGCTACACCTTC.

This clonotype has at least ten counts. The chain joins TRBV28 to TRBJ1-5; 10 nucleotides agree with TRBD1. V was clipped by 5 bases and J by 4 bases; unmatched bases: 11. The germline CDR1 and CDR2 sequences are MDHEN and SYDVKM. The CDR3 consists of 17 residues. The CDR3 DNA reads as TGTGCCAGCAGTACAAGACAGGGGGCTCTGAGTAATCAGCCCCAGCATTTT. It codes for CASSTRQGALSNQPQHF.